Listed below are T cell receptor beta chains from one sample, sequenced in a study of Ad26.COV2.S vaccination and SARS-CoV-2 variants. Profiling relied on immunoSEQ multiplex PCR, and the TCRdb table lists in-frame clones only, not all of them. This sample carries 240,000 or so clones, roughly 90% of them seen once, and the ten largest clones take around 11%. The sample in question was peripheral blood, obtained in a trial of Ad26.COV2.S vaccine versus placebo. These receptors were obtained from a person aged 18-60 years who received the Ad26.COV2.S COVID-19 vaccine or a placebo. The CDR3 runs from the conserved cysteine through the conserved F or W. The order of the fields is D gene, J gene, V gene, clone size, CDR3 DNA, CDR3 protein. A D gene is named only where the DNA matches it firmly. Rows may omit the clone size; those that give it use once, few, many or a size class.

TRBD2 | TRBJ2-7 | TRBV7-8 | - | TGTGCCAGCAGCTTAACCGGGGGGAGCTCCTACGAGCAGTACTTC | CASSLTGGSSYEQYF
- | TRBJ1-2 | TRBV18 | - | TGTGCCAGCTCACCCCAGGAAAACTATGGCTACACCTTC | CASSPQENYGYTF
- | TRBJ1-2 | TRBV19 | - | TGTGCCAGTAGTGGCGACGGGGTTTTCTTCTATGGCTACACCTTC | CASSGDGVFFYGYTF
- | TRBJ1-2 | TRBV18 | - | TGTGCCAGCTCACCGCTGGGACGCACCTATGGCTACACCTTC | CASSPLGRTYGYTF
- | TRBJ2-3 | TRBV5-4 | - | TGTGCCAGCAGCTTGGGGGGGTCCTCTAGCACAGATACGCAGTATTTT | CASSLGGSSSTDTQYF
- | TRBJ2-5 | TRBV29-1 | - | TGCAGCTTCACTAGGGGGTCGGGAGAGACCCAGTACTTC | CSFTRGSGETQYF
TRBD1 | TRBJ2-1 | TRBV10-3 | - | TGTGCCATCAGTACGGGACAGACGGATGAGCAGTTCTTC | CAISTGQTDEQFF
- | TRBJ1-2 | TRBV30 | once | TGTGCCTGGGGGGCCGGGGGTAAAAATGGCTACACCTTC | CAWGAGGKNGYTF
TRBD1 | TRBJ2-4 | TRBV7-9 | - | TGTGCCAGCAGCTTAGGACAGGGGCTTTCTAACATTCAGTACTTC | CASSLGQGLSNIQYF
TRBD1 | TRBJ2-7 | TRBV28 | - | TGTGCCAGTGGGACAGTCGACTTCGGGCAGTACTTC | CASGTVDFGQYF
- | TRBJ1-2 | TRBV5-1 | - | TGCGCCAGCAGCGCAGAGGGTCACTATGGCTACACCTTC | CASSAEGHYGYTF
- | TRBJ2-7 | TRBV27 | many | TGTGCCAGCAGTTTTGGTCAGGGTCTCTACGAGCAGTACTTC | CASSFGQGLYEQYF
TRBD1 | TRBJ2-3 | TRBV4-3 | - | TGCGCCAGCAGCCAAGGACAGGGGCTAGATACGCAGTATTTT | CASSQGQGLDTQYF
TRBD1 | TRBJ2-2 | TRBV29-1 | - | TGCAGCGTTGGGGAGACAGGGAGCACCGGGGAGCTGTTTTTT | CSVGETGSTGELFF
- | TRBJ2-2 | TRBV28 | - | TGTGCCAGCAGATACACCGGGGAGCTGTTTTTT | CASRYTGELFF
- | TRBJ1-1 | TRBV6-2/TRBV6-3 | - | TGTGCCAGCAGTTACGCGGGAGCGGCTTTCTTT | CASSYAGAAFF
- | TRBJ2-2 | TRBV11-2 | - | TGTGCCAGCAGCCCCATCAGGGTCACCGGGGAGCTGTTTTTT | CASSPIRVTGELFF
TRBD1 | TRBJ2-7 | TRBV6-5 | - | TGTGCCAGCAGCTACAGGGGTAGGTTGGTCGAGCAGTACTTC | CASSYRGRLVEQYF